This passage covers 2 T cell receptor beta chains from one sample sequenced in a study of shared clonotypes between healthy human individuals. Using immunoSEQ multiplex PCR, the repertoire was profiled, and TCRdb retains in-frame clones only, with some absent. This table holds roughly 2.5 million clones, around 94% found once. Sequenced input: naive CD4+ T cells sorted from blood. The subset here: CD45RA+ positively selected. Receptor source: a young man in good health.

The rearrangement links TRBV5-4 to TRBJ1-2, with 10 bases that match TRBD1. Per germline, CDR1 SGHNT and CDR2 YYREEE (reference sequence). This CDR3 has 15 amino acids. Unmatched junction bases numbered 8, after V lost 4 bases and J lost 5 bases. The CDR3 protein is CASSPLGTGDYGYTF. The CDR3 coding sequence is TGTGCCAGCAGCCCCCTAGGGACAGGGGATTATGGCTACACCTTC. Full variable domain (outside the CDR3, taken from reference TRBV5-4 and TRBJ1-2): ETGVTQSPTHLIKTRGQQVTLRCSSQSGHNTVSWYQQALGQGPQFIFQYYREEENGRGNFPPRFSGLQFPNYSSELNVNALELDDSALYLCASSPLGTGDYGYTFGSGTRLTVV.

The genes are TRBV15 and TRBJ2-7, with 7 bases aligning to TRBD1. The CDR3 extends over 16 amino acids. CDR1 LNHNV and CDR2 YYDKDF come from the germline V gene (reference sequence). Germline trimming cut 3 bases from V and 1 base from J; bases unmatched to any gene: 9. This CDR3 reads CATSSLQGDRSYEQYF. For the CDR3, the DNA is TGTGCCACCAGCAGCCTACAAGGGGACAGATCCTACGAGCAGTACTTC.